These 32 T cell receptor beta chains came from one sample sequenced in a study of T cells in Graves' hyperthyroidism and ophthalmopathy. Amplification yielded TCR beta CDR3 regions, with RNA transcripts as the source. First-round RT-PCR with HTBI primers amplified the TCR CDR3 region. TCRdb itself ran the multiplex PCR reads through MiXCR, one entry per CDR3 protein. Of 300,000 to 450,000 distinct CDR3 sequences in the sample, roughly 20% were seen once. The specimen sequenced was blood. All receptors come from a man between 18 and 35 years old with Graves' ophthalmopathy.

In DNA, the CDR3 is TGTGCCAGCAGTTCCCGGGACAGTCTAGCGGGATTCACCTACGAGCAGTACTTC. As protein: CASSSRDSLAGFTYEQYF. The chain recombines TRBV28 with TRBJ2-7; 9 nucleotides match TRBD2. The CDR3 is 18 residues long. Per germline, CDR1 MDHEN and CDR2 SYDVKM. J was trimmed by 2 bases and V by 4 bases; bases with no gene match: 15.

This clonotype was observed a handful of times. CDR3 nucleotides: TGTGCCACCAGTGACCGGACAGGGGACTACGAGCAGTACTTC. Its protein product is CATSDRTGDYEQYF. The chain combines TRBV24-1 with TRBJ2-7, with TRBD1 matching 9 bases. J gave up 3 bases and V 4 bases, and 3 bases lay outside the gene matches. Germline V gene sequence: CDR1 KGHDR, CDR2 SFDVKD. The CDR3 contains 14 residues.

This chain uses TRBV2 with TRBJ1-2; D unclear. The CDR3 is made up of 14 amino acids. Germline V gene lookup returns CDR1 SNHLY and CDR2 FYNNEI. V gave up 2 bases and J gave up 4 bases, with 11 bases separating them. The CDR3 loop is CASSEKGISYGYTF. In nucleotides, the CDR3 is TGTGCCAGCAGTGAAAAGGGCATTAGCTATGGCTACACCTTC.

This clonotype was found many times. The chain is built from TRBV20-1 and TRBJ2-5; TRBD2 matches at 12 bases. The germline gives CDR1 DFQATT, CDR2 SNEGSKA (reference sequence). The trim removed 2 bases at V and 5 bases at J, leaving 9 bases unmatched. The CDR3 is 16 amino acids. CDR3 coding DNA: TGCAGTGCTAGATATTCTAGCGGGGGGGCCTTGGAGACCCAGTACTTC. Translation: CSARYSSGGALETQYF.

Details on this clonotype: One base away lies a much larger clone, so this may be a sequencing read error. The chain couples TRBV6-1 to TRBJ2-7; D call uncertain. The CDR3 consists of 13 residues. V was pared by 8 bases and J by 2 bases, with 13 bases between. CDR1 MNHNS and CDR2 SASEGT come from the germline V gene. CDR3 nucleotides: TGTGCCAGCGGACCGATCATCCCCTACGAGCAGTACTTC. Translating it yields CASGPIIPYEQYF.

The chain is built from TRBV7-6 and TRBJ1-6; D is unresolved. V was pared by 4 bases and J by 9 bases, with 10 bases between. Looked up from germline, CDR1 is SGHVS and CDR2 is FNYEAQ. The CDR3 is 13 residues long. The CDR3 region is CASSSETSSPLHF. The DNA of the CDR3 is TGTGCCAGCAGCTCTGAAACTTCTTCACCCCTCCACTTT.

This clonotype was found a few times. Given a much more abundant clone one base away, this may be a read error. For the CDR3, the DNA is TGTGCCAGCAGCCAAGATAAGGAGGTCCAGCCCCAGCATTTT. Translation gives CASSQDKEVQPQHF. V and J are TRBV3-1 and TRBJ1-5; D gene uncertain. The germline V and J ends were trimmed by 0 bases and 7 bases, with 10 bases remaining between them. The CDR3 is made up of 14 amino acids. Looked up from germline, CDR1 is LGHDT and CDR2 is YNNKEL (reference sequence).

This clonotype came up many times. V and J are TRBV11-2 and TRBJ2-3; D is ambiguous. Germline lookup yields CDR1 SGHAT and CDR2 FQNNGV. The CDR3 consists of 14 residues. Trimming took 1 base from V and 6 from J, leaving 11 bases between them. The CDR3 loop is CASSLVSSSDTQYF. For the CDR3, the DNA is TGTGCCAGCAGCTTAGTGAGTAGTTCGGATACGCAGTATTTT.

This clonotype was counted a few times. This chain uses TRBV14 with TRBJ1-4; tentatively, D is TRBD1 (5 bases). The CDR3 loop spans 16 amino acids. The ends were cut back, 0 bases at V and 7 bases at J, with 15 bases in the middle. CDR1 and CDR2 from the germline V gene are SGHDN and FVKESK. CDR3 sequence: CASSQESSRVAEKLFF. DNA for the CDR3: TGTGCCAGCAGCCAAGAGTCCAGCAGGGTTGCTGAAAAACTGTTTTTT.

This clonotype has a handful of counts. V gene TRBV18 combines with J gene TRBJ1-2, with 9 bases aligning to TRBD1. There are 15 residues in the CDR3. The V gene end was trimmed by 3 bases and the J gene end by 5 bases; junction bases not matched to a gene: 7. CDR1 KGHSH and CDR2 LQKENI come from the germline V gene. The chain's CDR3 is CASSPYRTGEYGYTF. For the CDR3, the DNA is TGTGCCAGCTCACCGTATAGGACAGGGGAATATGGCTACACCTTC.

This clonotype was detected ten times or more. The CDR3 bases are TGTGCCAGCAGTGTGGGACCGGGCTTCAACGGAGAGACCCAGTACTTC. Translating gives CASSVGPGFNGETQYF. The chain is built from TRBV12-3 or TRBV12-4 and TRBJ2-5, with D perhaps assigned TRBD1 or TRBD2 (5 bases each). V gave up 5 bases and J gave up 4 bases, with 20 bases separating them. CDR3 length equals 16 residues.

This clonotype was counted many times. The chain links TRBV11-3 to TRBJ1-1; D possibly corresponds to TRBD1 (5 bases). There are 15 residues in the CDR3. Germline loops: CDR1 SGHNT, CDR2 YENEEA. V was trimmed by 5 bases and J by 1 base, leaving 14 bases between them. CDR3 protein: CASSHLGRRNTEAFF. Here the CDR3 DNA reads TGTGCCAGCAGCCACTTGGGACGGAGGAACACTGAAGCTTTCTTT.

This clonotype was counted at least ten times. The DNA for the CDR3 is TGTGCCAGCAGCATACCGGGACAGGGGTCCAACGAGCAGTACTTC. Protein: CASSIPGQGSNEQYF. V is TRBV11-2 and J is TRBJ2-7; 10 nucleotides agree with TRBD1. CDR1 is SGHAT, CDR2 FQNNGV, per germline. J lost 5 bases, V lost 5 bases, and 9 bases had no gene match. The CDR3 spans 15 residues.

This clonotype was seen at least ten times. V and J are TRBV27 and TRBJ2-1; 11 bases map to TRBD2. There are 15 residues in the CDR3. CDR1 MNHEY and CDR2 SMNVEV come from the germline V gene (reference sequence). With V trimmed by 6 bases and J by 1 base, 2 bases remained unmatched. The CDR3 DNA follows: TGTGCCAGCAGCCCTAGCGGGGGGTCCTACAATGAGCAGTTCTTC. This encodes CASSPSGGSYNEQFF.

There are a few counts of this clonotype. V gene TRBV6-1 combines with J gene TRBJ1-5, with D unresolved. The CDR3 contains 18 residues. V was clipped by 1 base and J by 0 bases, with 16 bases between them. In germline, CDR1 is MNHNS, CDR2 SASEGT. The DNA for the CDR3 is TGTGCCAGCAGTGAAGTTTCATGGCAGACTTTTAGCAATCAGCCCCAGCATTTT. Translating gives CASSEVSWQTFSNQPQHF.

There are many counts of this clonotype. The CDR3 loop reads CASRQYSYEQYF. The CDR3 DNA reads as TGTGCCAGCAGACAGTACTCCTACGAGCAGTACTTC. V usage is TRBV6-1 and J usage is TRBJ2-7; D unresolved. The germline V and J ends were trimmed by 6 bases and 0 bases, with 6 bases remaining between them. In germline, CDR1 is MNHNS, CDR2 SASEGT. The CDR3 has 12 residues.

The table lists this clonotype with many counts. The chain employs TRBV3-1 and TRBJ2-2; TRBD2 matches 11 bases. Germline CDR1 and CDR2: LGHDT and YNNKEL (reference sequence). Trimming took 2 bases from V and 2 from J; bases not matched to a gene: 1. This CDR3 has 16 residues. The CDR3 coding sequence is TGTGCCAGCAGCCAAACTAGCGGGGGCAACACCGGGGAGCTGTTTTTT. It translates to CASSQTSGGNTGELFF.

This clonotype was seen a handful of times. The V call is TRBV3-1, the J call TRBJ2-3; 7 nucleotides line up with TRBD2. The V gene end was trimmed by 0 bases and the J gene end by 7 bases; junction bases not matched to a gene: 7. The germline V gene encodes CDR1 LGHDT and CDR2 YNNKEL (reference sequence). This CDR3 region has 15 residues. As DNA, the CDR3 is TGTGCCAGCAGCCAAGAGGAGAGGACTAGTAATACGCAGTATTTT. Its protein is CASSQEERTSNTQYF.

The J gene is TRBJ2-7, the V gene TRBV14; D ambiguous. V lost 1 base and J lost 4, with 17 bases in between. The CDR3 has 16 residues. Germline loops: CDR1 SGHDN, CDR2 FVKESK. CDR3 residues: CASSQVKGSKGYEQYF. The CDR3 DNA sequence: TGTGCCAGCAGCCAAGTAAAAGGAAGCAAAGGGTACGAGCAGTACTTC. Looking up the rest from reference TRBV14 and TRBJ2-7 gives the full variable domain: EAGVTQFPSHSVIEKGQTVTLRCDPISGHDNLYWYRRVMGKEIKFLLHFVKESKQDESGMPNNRFLAERTGGTYSTLKVQPAELEDSGVYFCASSQVKGSKGYEQYFGPGTRLTVT.

Ten or more counts support this clonotype. The rearrangement joins TRBV12-3 or TRBV12-4 to TRBJ1-5; D unclear. CDR3 length: 18 amino acids. V dropped 2 bases and J dropped 3 bases, with 20 bases sitting between them. CDR3 in DNA: TGTGCCAGCAGTTTAATAGGAGGAGGGCCAATTTCCAATCAGCCCCAGCATTTT. Translating gives CASSLIGGGPISNQPQHF.

This clonotype was picked up a small number of times. The CDR3 spells CASSQGGAQHF. The CDR3, as DNA: TGTGCCAGCAGTCAGGGGGGAGCCCAGCATTTT. The genes are TRBV6-1 and TRBJ1-5; 7 nucleotides agree with TRBD1. The CDR3 is 11 residues long. The germline gives CDR1 MNHNS, CDR2 SASEGT. V lost 5 bases to trimming and J lost 11 bases; unmatched junction nucleotides: 3.

The table lists this clonotype with a few counts. The CDR3 spells CASGSGGIYNEQFF. The CDR3 nucleotides read TGTGCCAGCGGTAGCGGGGGGATTTACAATGAGCAGTTCTTC. This chain connects TRBV27 to TRBJ2-1; 10 nucleotides align to TRBD2. The CDR3 extends over 14 amino acids. The trim removed 8 bases at V and 4 bases at J, leaving 5 bases unmatched. The V gene's germline CDR1 is MNHEY and CDR2 SMNVEV (reference sequence).

This clonotype has a handful of counts. J is TRBJ2-3 and V is TRBV20-1, with 11 bases aligning to TRBD2. The CDR3 extends over 18 amino acids. CDR1 is DFQATT, CDR2 SNEGSKA, per germline (reference sequence). Losses at the gene ends were 6 bases for V and 0 bases for J; bases not matched to a gene: 14. Written as DNA, the CDR3 is TGCAGTGCGGACGACCCGGGACTAGCGGAAACTAGCACAGATACGCAGTATTTT. As protein: CSADDPGLAETSTDTQYF.

In this sample, this clonotype turned up many times. The chain combines TRBV11-2 with TRBJ2-7; D remains unclear. The germline V gene encodes CDR1 SGHAT and CDR2 FQNNGV. Trimming took 6 bases from V and 2 from J, leaving 8 bases between them. The CDR3 contains 12 residues. Written as DNA, the CDR3 is TGTGCCAGCAGGGGTGGGACCTACGAGCAGTACTTC. Protein: CASRGGTYEQYF.

The CDR3 region is CASSARQGADTEAFF. The CDR3 DNA reads as TGTGCCAGTAGTGCCCGACAGGGGGCGGACACTGAAGCTTTCTTT. The chain carries TRBV19 and TRBJ1-1, with TRBD1 matching over 10 bases. V shed 5 bases, J shed 3 bases, and the junction held 6 bases outside the gene matches. Germline values: CDR1 LNHDA, CDR2 SQIVND (reference sequence). This CDR3 contains 15 residues.

V and J are TRBV20-1 and TRBJ1-1; no reliable D call. The CDR3 length is 14 residues. Trimming pared 0 bases from V and 3 bases from J, leaving 11 bases between. Germline CDR1 is DFQATT and CDR2 is SNEGSKA (reference sequence). CDR3 DNA sequence: TGCAGTGCTAGAGAGTTCCTTCGGGACACTGAAGCTTTCTTT. It specifies CSAREFLRDTEAFF.

This clonotype was recorded at least ten times. The rearrangement links TRBV6-6 to TRBJ2-3; 9 bases are shared with TRBD2. The CDR3 runs to 14 residues. Germline assignment: CDR1 MNHNY and CDR2 SVGAGI (reference sequence). With V trimmed by 2 bases and J by 5 bases, 2 bases remained unmatched. CDR3 region: CASSYRTSEDTQYF. CDR3 DNA: TGTGCCAGCAGTTACCGGACTAGCGAAGATACGCAGTATTTT.

The table lists this clonotype with many counts. The chain is built from TRBV5-4 and TRBJ2-5, with D perhaps TRBD1 (5 bases). Germline-derived CDR1 and CDR2 are SGHNT and YYREEE (reference sequence). Trimming cost V 8 bases and J 1 base, with 18 bases left between them. This CDR3 region has 15 residues. The CDR3 protein is CASHPTQGAQETQYF. The DNA of the CDR3 is TGTGCCAGTCACCCCACCCAAGGGGCCCAAGAGACCCAGTACTTC.

This clonotype was seen ten or more times. This chain uses TRBV5-8 with TRBJ2-3; a weak D match, TRBD2 (6 bases). CDR3 size: 15 residues. The germline gives CDR1 SGHTS, CDR2 YDEGEE. V gave up 1 base and J gave up 4 bases, with 13 bases separating them. The CDR3 here is CASSLTSLVADTQYF. CDR3 in DNA: TGTGCCAGCAGCTTGACTAGCCTGGTCGCAGATACGCAGTATTTT. Complete variable domain (other parts from reference TRBV5-8 and TRBJ2-3): EAGVTQSPTHLIKTRGQQATLRCSPISGHTSVYWYQQALGLGLQFLLWYDEGEERNRGNFPPRFSGRQFPNYSSELNVNALELEDSALYLCASSLTSLVADTQYFGPGTRLTVL.

The V gene is TRBV14, the J gene TRBJ2-7; a weak D match, TRBD2 (6 bases). CDR1 and CDR2 from the germline V gene are SGHDN and FVKESK. V lost 1 base and J lost 4, with 11 bases in between. The CDR3 contains 14 residues. CDR3 protein: CASSQGTGLYEQYF. CDR3 DNA sequence: TGTGCCAGCAGCCAAGGGACGGGACTTTACGAGCAGTACTTC.

This clonotype has only a few counts. The chain combines TRBV7-6 with TRBJ2-7, with 9 bases that match TRBD1. This CDR3 is built from 15 residues. V dropped 5 bases and J dropped 2; count of bases not matched to a gene: 7. Germline V gives CDR1 SGHVS, CDR2 FNYEAQ. The CDR3 loop reads CASSRTGTGTYEQYF. The CDR3 DNA is TGTGCCAGCAGCCGCACCGGGACAGGGACCTACGAGCAGTACTTC.

This clonotype was seen repeatedly, ten times or more. The chain combines TRBV11-2 with TRBJ2-3, with no clear D. V lost 4 bases, J lost 1 base, and 9 bases lay in between. From germline, CDR1 is SGHAT and CDR2 FQNNGV. The CDR3 loop spans 14 amino acids. CDR3 amino acids: CASSSTWGTDTQYF. The CDR3 DNA reads TGTGCCAGCAGCTCTACGTGGGGCACAGATACGCAGTATTTT.